These 31 T cell receptor beta chains were all obtained from the same sample, sequenced in a study of CD8+ T cells in alopecia areata. In each case, RNA was isolated and then reverse transcribed into cDNA as the sequencing template. Data came from immunoSEQ multiplex PCR; TCRdb stores just in-frame clones and leaves some out. This sample carries 150,000 or so clones, roughly 44% of them seen once, and the ten largest clones take about 6.4%. The specimen sequenced was CD4+ T cells sorted from blood. These receptor sequences come from a human donor with alopecia areata.

This clone was seen a few times. V usage is TRBV28 and J usage is TRBJ1-5, with D maybe TRBD1 (6 bases). This CDR3 spans 12 amino acids. Trimming took off 7 bases at V and 6 bases at J, with 10 bases between the two ends. Germline CDR1 and CDR2: MDHEN and SYDVKM. CDR3 in amino acids: CASTSGVQPQHF. The CDR3 bases are TGTGCCAGCACGTCAGGGGTTCAGCCCCAGCATTTT.

This clone was detected only a few times. The chain combines TRBV29-1 with TRBJ1-2, with D hard to call. Trimming took 1 base from V and 7 from J, leaving 10 bases between them. The CDR3 consists of 12 residues. The V gene's germline CDR1 is SQVTM and CDR2 ANQGSEA. CDR3 residues: CSVEGLQSGYTF. DNA of the CDR3: TGCAGCGTTGAAGGTCTACAGAGTGGCTACACCTTC.

The chain joins TRBV20-1 to TRBJ2-1, with D unclear. Germline-derived CDR1 and CDR2 are DFQATT and SNEGSKA (reference sequence). The CDR3 covers 10 residues. V shed 0 bases and J shed 10 bases, with 4 bases lying between them. Written as DNA, the CDR3 is TGCAGTGCTAGAGAGTCCGAGCAGTTCTTC. Translating gives CSARESEQFF.

CDR3 nucleotides: TGTGCCAGCCGACAAGACCAGGGCCTAGAGCAGTACTTC. Its protein is CASRQDQGLEQYF. V is TRBV28 and J is TRBJ2-7, with D perhaps TRBD1 (5 bases). This CDR3 region has 13 residues. Germline CDR1 and CDR2: MDHEN and SYDVKM. Trimming shortened V by 8 bases and J by 7 bases, and 18 bases separated the two germline ends.

This clone was recorded a few times. The rearrangement uses TRBV5-1 and TRBJ2-5; D gene uncertain. V lost 0 bases to trimming and J lost 5 bases, with 17 bases between them. Germline assignment: CDR1 SGHRS and CDR2 YFSETQ. The CDR3 totals 16 residues. The CDR3 DNA reads as TGCGCCAGCAGCTTGGCCTCTTGGCGTGAGTCGGAGACCCAGTACTTC. This translates into CASSLASWRESETQYF.

This clone was seen a handful of times. J is TRBJ2-3 and V is TRBV2; 8 bases fit TRBD2. V dropped 10 bases and J dropped 2; count of bases not matched to a gene: 8. This CDR3 has 14 amino acids. Germline-derived CDR1 and CDR2 are SNHLY and FYNNEI. This chain's CDR3 is CATFSGVVTDTQYF. Here the CDR3 DNA reads TGTGCCACCTTTAGCGGGGTCGTCACAGATACGCAGTATTTT.

This clone turned up a few times. The rearrangement uses TRBV28 and TRBJ1-5; TRBD1 is a possible D gene (6 bases). The length of the CDR3 is 15 residues. Deletions cut 5 bases from V and 7 bases from J, with 18 bases between. Germline values: CDR1 MDHEN, CDR2 SYDVKM. CDR3 in amino acids: CASSPLIGGGQPQHF. DNA of the CDR3: TGTGCCAGCAGTCCCCTCATAGGGGGAGGCCAGCCCCAGCATTTT. Complete variable domain (other parts from reference TRBV28 and TRBJ1-5): DVKVTQSSRYLVKRTGEKVFLECVQDMDHENMFWYRQDPGLGLRLIYFSYDVKMKEKGDIPEGYSVSREKKERFSLILESASTNQTSMYLCASSPLIGGGQPQHFGDGTRLSIL.

This sequence joins TRBV6-6 and TRBJ1-1; D uncertain. With 5 bases removed from V and 0 bases from J, the gap between germline ends came to 10 bases. Germline V gene sequence: CDR1 MNHNY, CDR2 SVGAGI (reference sequence). CDR3 length equals 14 residues. For the CDR3, the DNA is TGTGCCAGCAGTGTGGGGTCTATGAACACTGAAGCTTTCTTT. The encoded protein is CASSVGSMNTEAFF.

The V and J genes are TRBV23-1 and TRBJ1-2; D not resolved. TRBV23-1 is noted as an ORF with a role that remains uncertain. The length of the CDR3 is 11 residues. V was trimmed by 1 base and J by 8 bases, leaving 5 bases between them. Written as DNA, the CDR3 is TGCGCCAGCAGTCAATTGTGGGGCTACACCTTC. This codes for CASSQLWGYTF.

The DNA of the CDR3 is TGTGCCATCACCCGGGGCAATGGGGCCAACGTCCTGACTTTC. Translated, it gives CAITRGNGANVLTF. The chain is built from TRBV10-3 and TRBJ2-6, with D possibly called TRBD1 or TRBD2 (5 bases each). The CDR3 sequence is 14 residues long. The germline V gene encodes CDR1 ENHRY and CDR2 SYGVKD. The V end lost 7 bases, the J end lost 3 bases, and 10 bases lay between the germline ends.

The V call is TRBV9, the J call TRBJ2-7; 9 nucleotides align to TRBD2. CDR3 length: 16 residues. CDR1 is SGDLS, CDR2 YYNGEE, per germline. After removal of 0 bases from V and 5 bases from J, the junction contained 9 bases not matched to a gene. CDR3 in DNA: TGTGCCAGCAGCGTAGATAGGCTAGCGGGAAGGAACGAGCAGTACTTC. It codes for CASSVDRLAGRNEQYF.

This clone was detected only a few times. The same CDR3 is also encoded by other DNA sequences in this sample. The chain recombines TRBV4-1 with TRBJ2-3; D is uncertain. The CDR3 spans 16 residues. Trimming removed 1 base from V and 2 bases from J, with 13 bases in between. The germline V gene encodes CDR1 MGHRA and CDR2 YSYEKL. CDR3 coding DNA: TGCGCCAGCAGCCAAGTCGACATGGGATTCACAGATACGCAGTATTTT. It yields the protein CASSQVDMGFTDTQYF.

The chain recombines TRBV28 with TRBJ2-5; 13 nucleotides agree with TRBD2. CDR1 is MDHEN and CDR2 is SYDVKM in the germline V gene. V lost 6 bases and J lost 2; bases outside the gene matches: 9. CDR3 length: 17 residues. The CDR3: CASSTLAGGPWQETQYF. The CDR3 nucleotides read TGTGCCAGCAGCACACTAGCGGGAGGGCCTTGGCAAGAGACCCAGTACTTC.

A single count supports this clone. The chain employs TRBV30 and TRBJ2-7; TRBD2 matches 7 bases. The CDR3 consists of 14 residues. Trimming cost V 1 base and J 6 bases; bases outside gene matches: 9. The germline CDR1 and CDR2 sequences are GTSNPN and SVGIG (reference sequence). The CDR3 loop reads CAWSGSGYLSEQYF. CDR3 nucleotide sequence: TGTGCCTGGAGTGGTAGCGGGTATCTTTCCGAGCAGTACTTC.

The chain uses TRBV7-9 and TRBJ2-7; D is perhaps TRBD2 (6 bases). The length of the CDR3 is 15 residues. Trimming shortened V by 0 bases and J by 0 bases, and 9 bases separated the two germline ends. Germline CDR1 SEHNR, CDR2 FQNEAQ (reference sequence). The CDR3 region is CASSLAGGTSYEQYF. The CDR3 nucleotides read TGTGCCAGCAGCTTAGCTGGAGGGACCTCCTACGAGCAGTACTTC.

This clone was detected a few times. The rearrangement links TRBV29-1 to TRBJ2-3; D may be TRBD2 (6 bases). Germline V gene sequence: CDR1 SQVTM, CDR2 ANQGSEA. Deletions cut 7 bases from V and 1 base from J, with 15 bases between. The CDR3 is made up of 14 amino acids. DNA for the CDR3: TGCAGCGCTTCAGGACTACCCCGCACAGATACGCAGTATTTT. It translates to CSASGLPRTDTQYF.

This sequence joins TRBV18 and TRBJ2-1, with TRBD1 matching over 7 bases. Germline CDR1 KGHSH, CDR2 LQKENI. V gave up 1 base and J gave up 3 bases; unmatched junction bases: 3. The CDR3 consists of 15 residues. The CDR3 nucleotides read TGTGCCAGCTCACCACGGAACAGGGGCTACAATGAGCAGTTCTTC. Its protein is CASSPRNRGYNEQFF.

The J gene is TRBJ2-7, the V gene TRBV29-1; possible D gene TRBD1, 5 bases. The V end was cut by 4 bases, the J end by 7 bases, with 11 bases between. Germline V lookup: CDR1 SQVTM, CDR2 ANQGSEA. This CDR3 comprises 11 residues. CDR3 residues: CSVGPRGEQYF. CDR3 nucleotide sequence: TGCAGCGTTGGACCTAGGGGTGAGCAGTACTTC.

This clone has only a few counts. V is TRBV5-1 and J is TRBJ2-3, with D unresolved. Germline CDR1 is SGHRS and CDR2 is YFSETQ. This CDR3 has 12 amino acids. Trimming took off 2 bases at V and 6 bases at J, with 7 bases between the two ends. The CDR3 DNA reads as TGCGCCAGCAGCTTACCGCAGGATACGCAGTATTTT. Translation gives CASSLPQDTQYF.

The chain couples TRBV27 to TRBJ2-7; tentative D call: TRBD1 (6 bases). Deletions cut 3 bases from V and 7 bases from J, with 13 bases between. Per germline, CDR1 MNHEY and CDR2 SMNVEV (reference sequence). This CDR3 spans 13 amino acids. The chain's CDR3 is CASSFGGLGEQYF. Here the CDR3 DNA reads TGTGCCAGCAGTTTTGGGGGCCTTGGAGAGCAGTACTTC.

The table lists this clone with a few counts. The chain recombines TRBV4-1 with TRBJ1-5; 7 bases agree with TRBD1. CDR1 is MGHRA, CDR2 YSYEKL, per germline. Trimming took 5 bases from V and 7 from J; bases not matched to a gene: 14. This CDR3 spans 16 amino acids. In DNA, the CDR3 is TGCGCCAGCAGCGCAACTGTAACAGGGGTCGGGCAGCCCCAGCATTTT. Translating it yields CASSATVTGVGQPQHF.

The chain carries TRBV29-1 and TRBJ1-1; a weak D match, TRBD1 (5 bases). CDR1 SQVTM and CDR2 ANQGSEA come from the germline V gene. The CDR3 has 11 residues. V was pared by 4 bases and J by 6 bases, with 9 bases between. The CDR3 DNA follows: TGCAGCGTTGGAGGGGCTGCTGAAGCTTTCTTT. This sequence encodes CSVGGAAEAFF.

V and J are TRBV7-9 and TRBJ2-1; TRBD1 might be the D (5 bases). This CDR3 spans 13 amino acids. CDR1 and CDR2 (germline): SEHNR, FQNEAQ (reference sequence). Trimming cost V 8 bases and J 4 bases, with 12 bases left between them. The CDR3 region is CASPDILYNEQFF. The CDR3 DNA reads as TGTGCCAGCCCGGACATACTATACAATGAGCAGTTCTTC.

In this sample, this clone turned up a few times. This chain joins TRBV5-1 and TRBJ2-1; D remains ambiguous. Trimming took off 6 bases at V and 8 bases at J, with 9 bases between the two ends. Germline CDR1 SGHRS, CDR2 YFSETQ. CDR3 length equals 11 residues. The CDR3 is CASTGSDEQFF. The DNA for the CDR3 is TGCGCCAGCACCGGGTCTGATGAGCAGTTCTTC.

The V gene is TRBV19, the J gene TRBJ2-1; D is ambiguous. Germline CDR1 LNHDA, CDR2 SQIVND (reference sequence). The length of the CDR3 is 11 residues. V shed 3 bases and J shed 8 bases, with 5 bases lying between them. CDR3 nucleotide sequence: TGTGCCAGTAGTATGTTGGATGAGCAGTTCTTC. As protein: CASSMLDEQFF.

The rearrangement links TRBV7-9 to TRBJ2-7; D unclear. Germline lookup yields CDR1 SEHNR and CDR2 FQNEAQ (reference sequence). V lost 5 bases, J lost 0 bases, and 11 bases lay in between. This CDR3 comprises 14 residues. The CDR3 reads CASSVTVSSYEQYF. The DNA of the CDR3 is TGTGCCAGCAGCGTCACGGTGAGCTCCTACGAGCAGTACTTC.

This chain uses TRBV7-8 with TRBJ2-3, with 7 bases aligning to TRBD2. Germline CDR1 and CDR2: SGHVS and FQNEAQ. V lost 2 bases, J lost 5 bases, and 10 bases stayed unmatched. The CDR3 runs to 16 residues. The CDR3 loop is CASSLSKAGVGDTQYF. The CDR3 bases are TGTGCCAGCAGCTTATCTAAGGCGGGAGTGGGAGATACGCAGTATTTT.

The V and J genes are TRBV6-5 and TRBJ2-5; possibly TRBD1 for D (7 bases). The ends were cut back, 6 bases at V and 5 bases at J, with 13 bases in the middle. The germline V gene has CDR1 MNHEY and CDR2 SVGAGI. The length of the CDR3 is 13 residues. The CDR3 nucleotides are TGTGCCAGCAGGCTACAGGGGAGGGAGACCCAGTACTTC. Protein product: CASRLQGRETQYF.

This clone was seen more than once but under ten times. V gene TRBV9 combines with J gene TRBJ2-2, with 7 positions matching TRBD1. Trimming at V came to 3 bases and at J to 1 base, leaving 9 bases not matched to a gene. CDR1 SGDLS and CDR2 YYNGEE come from the germline V gene. The CDR3 spans 17 residues. CDR3 region: CASSAHPGTVNTGELFF. CDR3 DNA sequence: TGTGCCAGCAGCGCACACCCCGGGACAGTGAACACCGGGGAGCTGTTTTTT.

This chain joins TRBV4-2 and TRBJ1-5; D is possibly TRBD1 (6 bases). The CDR3 extends over 14 amino acids. Germline CDR1 and CDR2: LGHNA and YNFKEQ. Trimming left V 3 bases short and J 5 bases short, with 11 bases between. The CDR3 DNA is TGTGCCAGCAGCCAGGACAGTCCGGATCAGCCCCAGCATTTT. It codes for CASSQDSPDQPQHF.

V gene TRBV19 combines with J gene TRBJ2-2, with D unresolved. The germline V gene encodes CDR1 LNHDA and CDR2 SQIVND (reference sequence). There are 15 residues in the CDR3. The V gene lost 2 bases and the J gene lost 4 bases, with 11 bases spanning the gap. In DNA form, the CDR3 reads TGTGCCAGTAGTATAAGCGCCCAAAGCACCGGGGAGCTGTTTTTT. As protein: CASSISAQSTGELFF.